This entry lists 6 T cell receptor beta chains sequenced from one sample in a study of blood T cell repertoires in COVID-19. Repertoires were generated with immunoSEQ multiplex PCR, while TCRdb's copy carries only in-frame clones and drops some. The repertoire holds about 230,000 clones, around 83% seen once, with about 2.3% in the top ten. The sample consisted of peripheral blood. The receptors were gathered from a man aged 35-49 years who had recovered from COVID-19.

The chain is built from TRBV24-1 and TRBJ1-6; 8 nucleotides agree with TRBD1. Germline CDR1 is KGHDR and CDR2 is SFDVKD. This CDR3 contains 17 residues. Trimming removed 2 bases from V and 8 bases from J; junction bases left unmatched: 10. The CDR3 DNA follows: TGTGCCACCAGTGATTGGGCAAGCGGACAGGGCGATTCACCCCTCCACTTT. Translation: CATSDWASGQGDSPLHF.

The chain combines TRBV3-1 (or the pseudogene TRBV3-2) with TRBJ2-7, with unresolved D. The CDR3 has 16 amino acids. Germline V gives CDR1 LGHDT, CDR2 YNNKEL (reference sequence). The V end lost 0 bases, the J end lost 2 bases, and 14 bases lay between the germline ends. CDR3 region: CASSQDRRKTPYEQYF. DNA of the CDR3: TGTGCCAGCAGCCAAGATAGGAGAAAAACCCCCTACGAGCAGTACTTC.

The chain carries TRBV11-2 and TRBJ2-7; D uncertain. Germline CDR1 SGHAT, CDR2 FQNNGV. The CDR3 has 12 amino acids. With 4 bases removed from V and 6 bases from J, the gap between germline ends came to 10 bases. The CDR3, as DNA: TGTGCCAGCAGCTCCCTCCCCGGCGAGCAGTACTTC. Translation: CASSSLPGEQYF.

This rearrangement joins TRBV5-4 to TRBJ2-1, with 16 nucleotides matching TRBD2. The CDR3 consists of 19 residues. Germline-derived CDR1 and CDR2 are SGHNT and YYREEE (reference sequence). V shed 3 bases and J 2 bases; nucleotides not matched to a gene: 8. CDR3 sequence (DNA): TGTGCCAGCAGCTCGTCCAGGGGGACTAGCGGGAGGGCCTACAATGAGCAGTTCTTC. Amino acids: CASSSSRGTSGRAYNEQFF.

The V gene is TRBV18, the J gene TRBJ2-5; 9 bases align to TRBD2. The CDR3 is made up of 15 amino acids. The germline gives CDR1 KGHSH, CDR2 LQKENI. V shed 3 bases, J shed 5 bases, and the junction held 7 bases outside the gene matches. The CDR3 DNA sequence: TGTGCCAGCTCACCGGCTACTAGCGGGCGGGAGACCCAGTACTTC. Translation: CASSPATSGRETQYF.

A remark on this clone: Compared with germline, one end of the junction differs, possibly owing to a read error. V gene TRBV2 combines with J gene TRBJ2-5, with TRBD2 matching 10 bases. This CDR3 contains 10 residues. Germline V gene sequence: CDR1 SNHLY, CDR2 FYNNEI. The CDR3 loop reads CASRGLAVHF. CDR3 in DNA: TGTGCCAGCAGAGGACTAGCGGTCCACTTC.